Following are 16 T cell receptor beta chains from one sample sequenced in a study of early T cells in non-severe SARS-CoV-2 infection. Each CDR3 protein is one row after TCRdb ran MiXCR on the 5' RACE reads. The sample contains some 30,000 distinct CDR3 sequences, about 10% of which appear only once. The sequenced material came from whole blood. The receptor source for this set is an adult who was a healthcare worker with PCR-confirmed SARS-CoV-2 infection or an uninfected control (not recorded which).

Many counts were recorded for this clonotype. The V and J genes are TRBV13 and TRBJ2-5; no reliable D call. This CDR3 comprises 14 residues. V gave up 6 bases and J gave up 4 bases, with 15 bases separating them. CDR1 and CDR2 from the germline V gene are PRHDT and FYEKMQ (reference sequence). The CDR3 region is CASRDREPPETQYF. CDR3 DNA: TGTGCCAGCAGGGATCGAGAACCACCAGAGACCCAGTACTTC.

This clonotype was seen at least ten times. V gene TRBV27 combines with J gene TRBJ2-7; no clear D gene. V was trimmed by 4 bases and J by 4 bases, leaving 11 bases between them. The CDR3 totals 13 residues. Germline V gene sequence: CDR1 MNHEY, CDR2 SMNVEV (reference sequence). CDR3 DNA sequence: TGTGCCAGCAGTTGGGTCAGAGGTTACGAGCAGTACTTC. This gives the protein CASSWVRGYEQYF.

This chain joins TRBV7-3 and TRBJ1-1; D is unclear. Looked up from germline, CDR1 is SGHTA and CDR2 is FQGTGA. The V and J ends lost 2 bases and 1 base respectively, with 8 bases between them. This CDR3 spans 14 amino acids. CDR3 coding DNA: TGTGCCAGCAGCTTAGGAGGCAGGAACACTGAAGCTTTCTTT. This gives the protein CASSLGGRNTEAFF.

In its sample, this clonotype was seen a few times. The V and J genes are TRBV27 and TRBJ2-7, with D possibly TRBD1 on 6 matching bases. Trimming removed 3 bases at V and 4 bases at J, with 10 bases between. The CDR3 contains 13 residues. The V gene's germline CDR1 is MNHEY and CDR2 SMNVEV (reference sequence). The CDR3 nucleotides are TGTGCCAGCAGTTTCTTGGACAGTTACGAGCAGTACTTC. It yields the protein CASSFLDSYEQYF.

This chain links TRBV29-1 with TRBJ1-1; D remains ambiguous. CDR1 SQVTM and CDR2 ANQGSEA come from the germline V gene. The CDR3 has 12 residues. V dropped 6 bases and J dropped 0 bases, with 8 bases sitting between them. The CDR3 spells CSVLSLNTEAFF. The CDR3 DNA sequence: TGCAGCGTCCTCTCCCTGAACACTGAAGCTTTCTTT. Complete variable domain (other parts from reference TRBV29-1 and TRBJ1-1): SAVISQKPSRDICQRGTSLTIQCQVDSQVTMMFWYRQQPGQSLTLIATANQGSEATYESGFVIDKFPISRPNLTFSTLTVSNMSPEDSSIYLCSVLSLNTEAFFGQGTRLTVV.

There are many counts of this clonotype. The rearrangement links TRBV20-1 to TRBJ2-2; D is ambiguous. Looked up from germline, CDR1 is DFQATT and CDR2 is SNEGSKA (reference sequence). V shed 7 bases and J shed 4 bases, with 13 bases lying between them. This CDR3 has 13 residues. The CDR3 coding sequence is TGCAGTGTGAGGCCGACGGGCACCGGGGAGCTGTTTTTT. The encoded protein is CSVRPTGTGELFF.

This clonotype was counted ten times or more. DNA for the CDR3: TGTGCCAGCAGCTTAGTTTGGGACAGCTCCTACGAGCAGTACTTC. The encoded protein is CASSLVWDSSYEQYF. V usage is TRBV7-8 and J usage is TRBJ2-7; 7 bases align to TRBD1. The CDR3 spans 15 residues. Unmatched junction bases numbered 3, after V lost 1 base and J lost 0 bases. The germline V gene has CDR1 SGHVS and CDR2 FQNEAQ. Variable domain in full (rest from reference TRBV7-8 and TRBJ2-7): GAGVSQSPRYKVAKRGQDVALRCDPISGHVSLFWYQQALGQGPEFLTYFQNEAQLDKSGLPSDRFFAERPEGSVSTLKIQRTQQEDSAVYLCASSLVWDSSYEQYFGPGTRLTVT.

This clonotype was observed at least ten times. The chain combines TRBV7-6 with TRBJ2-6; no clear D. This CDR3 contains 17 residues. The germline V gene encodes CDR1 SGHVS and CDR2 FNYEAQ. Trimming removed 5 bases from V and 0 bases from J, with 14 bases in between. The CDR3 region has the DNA TGTGCCAGCAGCGCCGGACCGCTATTCTCTGGGGCCAACGTCCTGACTTTC. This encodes CASSAGPLFSGANVLTF.

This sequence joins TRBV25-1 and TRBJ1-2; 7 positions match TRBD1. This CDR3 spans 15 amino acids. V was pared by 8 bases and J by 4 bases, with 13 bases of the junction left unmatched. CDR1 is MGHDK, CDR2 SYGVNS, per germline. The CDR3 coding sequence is TGTGCCAGCTGGGACATACAGGGGTTTGGCTATGGCTACACCTTC. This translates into CASWDIQGFGYGYTF.

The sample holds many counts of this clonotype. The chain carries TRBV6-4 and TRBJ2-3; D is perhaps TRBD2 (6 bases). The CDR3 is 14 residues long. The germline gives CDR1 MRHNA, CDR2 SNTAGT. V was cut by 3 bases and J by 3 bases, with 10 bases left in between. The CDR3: CASSEEGWTDTQYF. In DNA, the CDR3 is TGTGCCAGCAGTGAGGAGGGTTGGACAGATACGCAGTATTTT.

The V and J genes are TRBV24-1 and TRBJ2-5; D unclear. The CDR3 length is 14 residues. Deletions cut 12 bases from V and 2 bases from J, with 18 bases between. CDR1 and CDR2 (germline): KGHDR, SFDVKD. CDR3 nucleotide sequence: TGTGCCCCCTCACGATCCTGGCATCAAGAGACCCAGTACTTC. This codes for CAPSRSWHQETQYF.

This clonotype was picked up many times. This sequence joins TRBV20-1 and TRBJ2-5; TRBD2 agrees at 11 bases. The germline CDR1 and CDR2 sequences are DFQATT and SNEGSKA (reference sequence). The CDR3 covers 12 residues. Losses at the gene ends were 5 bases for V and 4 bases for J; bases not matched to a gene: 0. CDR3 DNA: TGCAGTGCTGGGACTAGCGGAGAGACCCAGTACTTC. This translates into CSAGTSGETQYF.

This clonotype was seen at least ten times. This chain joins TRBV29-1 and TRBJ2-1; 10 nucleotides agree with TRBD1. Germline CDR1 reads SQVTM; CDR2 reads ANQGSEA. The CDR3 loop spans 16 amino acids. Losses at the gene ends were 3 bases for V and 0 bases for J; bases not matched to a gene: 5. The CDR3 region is CSVEGTGAASYNEQFF. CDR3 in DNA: TGCAGCGTTGAGGGGACAGGGGCTGCCTCCTACAATGAGCAGTTCTTC.

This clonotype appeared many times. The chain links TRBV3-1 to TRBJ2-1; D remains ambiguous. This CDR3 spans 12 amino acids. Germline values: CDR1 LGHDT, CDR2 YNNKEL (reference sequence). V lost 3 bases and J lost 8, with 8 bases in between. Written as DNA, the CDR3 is TGTGCCAGCAGCCACCGGGCCCATGAGCAGTTCTTC. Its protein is CASSHRAHEQFF.

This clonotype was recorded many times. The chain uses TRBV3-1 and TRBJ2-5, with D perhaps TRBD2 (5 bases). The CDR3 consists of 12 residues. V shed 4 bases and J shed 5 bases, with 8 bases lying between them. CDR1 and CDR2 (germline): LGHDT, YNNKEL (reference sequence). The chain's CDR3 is CASSLRRETQYF. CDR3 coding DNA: TGTGCCAGCAGCCTAAGGAGGGAGACCCAGTACTTC.

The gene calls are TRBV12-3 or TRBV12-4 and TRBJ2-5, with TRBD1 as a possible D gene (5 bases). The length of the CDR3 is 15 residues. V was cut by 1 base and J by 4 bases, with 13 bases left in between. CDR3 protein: CASSLENRRGETQYF. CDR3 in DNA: TGTGCCAGCAGTTTAGAAAACAGGCGCGGAGAGACCCAGTACTTC.